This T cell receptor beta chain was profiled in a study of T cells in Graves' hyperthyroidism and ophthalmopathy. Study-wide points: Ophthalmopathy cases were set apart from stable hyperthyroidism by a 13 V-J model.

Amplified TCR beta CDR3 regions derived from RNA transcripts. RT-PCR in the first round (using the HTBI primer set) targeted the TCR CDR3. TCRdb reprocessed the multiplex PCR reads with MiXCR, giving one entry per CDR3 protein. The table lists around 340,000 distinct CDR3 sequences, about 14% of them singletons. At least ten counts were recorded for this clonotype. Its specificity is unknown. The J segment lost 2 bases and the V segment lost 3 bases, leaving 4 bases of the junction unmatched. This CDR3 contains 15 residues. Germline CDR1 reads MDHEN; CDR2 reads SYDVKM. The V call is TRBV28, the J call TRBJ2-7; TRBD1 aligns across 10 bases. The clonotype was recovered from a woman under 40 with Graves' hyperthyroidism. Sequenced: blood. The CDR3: CASSLIGQGAYEQYF. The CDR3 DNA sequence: TGTGCCAGCAGTTTGATAGGACAGGGGGCCTACGAGCAGTACTTC. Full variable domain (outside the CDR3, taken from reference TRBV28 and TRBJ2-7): DVKVTQSSRYLVKRTGEKVFLECVQDMDHENMFWYRQDPGLGLRLIYFSYDVKMKEKGDIPEGYSVSREKKERFSLILESASTNQTSMYLCASSLIGQGAYEQYFGPGTRLTVT.